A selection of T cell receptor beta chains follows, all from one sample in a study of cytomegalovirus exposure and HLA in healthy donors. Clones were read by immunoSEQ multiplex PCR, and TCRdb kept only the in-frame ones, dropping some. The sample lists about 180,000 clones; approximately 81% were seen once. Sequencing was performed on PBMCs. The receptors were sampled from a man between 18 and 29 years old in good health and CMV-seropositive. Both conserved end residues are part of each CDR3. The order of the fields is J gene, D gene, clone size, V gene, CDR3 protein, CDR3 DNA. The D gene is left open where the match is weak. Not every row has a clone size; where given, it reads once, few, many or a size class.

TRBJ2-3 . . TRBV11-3 CASSLGRQNTDTQYF TGTGCCAGCAGCTTGGGCCGACAGAACACAGATACGCAGTATTTT
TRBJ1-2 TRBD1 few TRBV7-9 CASSPDRDGIRGYTF TGTGCCAGCAGCCCGGACAGGGACGGGATTCGGGGCTACACCTTC
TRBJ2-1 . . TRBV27 CASSFYKGEQFF TGTGCCAGCAGTTTCTACAAGGGGGAGCAGTTCTTC
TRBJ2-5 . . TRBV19 CASSIAGTQYF TGTGCCAGTAGTATAGCGGGGACCCAGTACTTC
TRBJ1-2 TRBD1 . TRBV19 CASSESGGASGYTF TGTGCCAGTAGTGAATCAGGGGGCGCTTCTGGCTACACCTTC
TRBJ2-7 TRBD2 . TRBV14 CASSPGLAAYEQYF TGTGCCAGCAGCCCGGGACTAGCCGCATACGAGCAGTACTTC
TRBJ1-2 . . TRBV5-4 CASTRRQVFEGYTF TGTGCCAGCACCCGACGACAGGTGTTCGAGGGCTACACCTTC
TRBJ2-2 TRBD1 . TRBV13 CASSLGQLNTGELFF TGTGCCAGCAGCTTGGGACAGCTGAACACCGGGGAGCTGTTTTTT
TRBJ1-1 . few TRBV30 CAWSVLEGRENTEAFF TGTGCCTGGAGTGTACTCGAGGGCAGAGAGAACACTGAAGCTTTCTTT
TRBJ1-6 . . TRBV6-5 CASSYFAGGNSPLHF TGTGCCAGCAGTTACTTCGCCGGAGGGAATTCACCCCTCCACTTT
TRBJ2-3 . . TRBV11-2 CASSLVASTDTQYF TGTGCCAGCAGCTTAGTGGCTAGCACAGATACGCAGTATTTT
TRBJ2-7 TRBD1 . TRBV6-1 CASSEGAGGSYEQYF TGTGCCAGCAGTGAAGGGGCAGGGGGCTCCTACGAGCAGTACTTC
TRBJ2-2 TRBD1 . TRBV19 CASSSRQGLRELFF TGTGCCAGTAGTAGCAGACAGGGTCTCAGGGAGCTGTTTTTT
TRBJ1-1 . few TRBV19 CASTGVDPLLVNTEAFF TGTGCCAGTACAGGGGTCGATCCACTTCTGGTGAACACTGAAGCTTTCTTT
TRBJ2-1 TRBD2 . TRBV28 CASSFALGLAGFNEQFF TGTGCCAGCAGTTTCGCTCTGGGACTAGCGGGCTTCAATGAGCAGTTCTTC
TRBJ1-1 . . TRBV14 CASGPGTEAFF TGTGCCAGTGGGCCAGGCACTGAAGCTTTCTTT
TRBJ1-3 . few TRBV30 CAWSVLGNTIYF TGTGCCTGGAGTGTATTAGGAAACACCATATATTTT
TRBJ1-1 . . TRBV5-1 CASSLEQGTEAFF TGCGCCAGCAGCTTGGAACAGGGCACTGAAGCTTTCTTT
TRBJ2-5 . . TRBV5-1 CASSLDKGETQYF TGCGCCAGCAGCTTGGATAAGGGGGAGACCCAGTACTTC
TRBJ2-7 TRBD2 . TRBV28 CASRPGGEGSYEQYF TGTGCCAGCAGACCGGGGGGGGAAGGTTCCTACGAGCAGTACTTC
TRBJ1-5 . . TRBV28 CASSLTGGLSNQPQHF TGTGCCAGCAGTTTGACCGGGGGGTTAAGCAATCAGCCCCAGCATTTT
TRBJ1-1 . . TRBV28 CATVGVGTEAFF TGTGCCACGGTCGGGGTGGGCACTGAAGCTTTCTTT
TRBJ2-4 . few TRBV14 CASSQGHRNIQYF TGTGCCAGCAGCCAAGGCCATCGGAACATTCAGTACTTC
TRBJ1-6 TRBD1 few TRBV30 CAWSVRDRINSPLHF TGTGCCTGGAGTGTACGGGACAGAATTAATTCACCCCTCCACTTT
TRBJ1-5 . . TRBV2 CASGPDRHQPQHF TGTGCCAGCGGACCGGACAGACATCAGCCCCAGCATTTT